Below, one TCR beta chain is given with its context. Antigen specificity is unknown. TCRdb's table, derived via immunoSEQ multiplex PCR, lists solely in-frame clones and lacks some. This sample has some 150,000 clones, with approximately 95% found just once. CDR3 length: 16 residues. Germline V lookup: CDR1 SNHLY, CDR2 FYNNEI. V lost 5 bases to trimming and J lost 0 bases, with 14 bases between them. This entry belongs to a study of T cell responses to AZD1222 COVID-19 vaccine. Points from the study as a whole: Repertoires were sampled only after the peak T cell response. Just six people given AZD1222 tested seropositive at baseline. Targets within unmutated variant regions were reportedly found for nearly half of spike-specific TCRs. The CD4 TCRs associated with vaccination extended across spike and predominated at 160-218 and 743-854.

The chain recombines TRBV2 with TRBJ1-3; D uncertain. This clonotype originated in an adult in good health. This material consisted of peripheral blood, taken on day 0 of MenACWY control vaccination. The CDR3 sequence: CASSPRTEISGNTIYF. The DNA of the CDR3 is TGTGCCAGCAGTCCCAGGACGGAGATCTCTGGAAACACCATATATTTT.